The source of this TCR beta chain is a study of cytomegalovirus exposure and HLA in healthy donors. Study-wide findings and caveats: A reported reduction in N-insertions relative to the approximately 670-donor mean was seen in an Asian-associated ancestry cluster in a later analysis. TCR beta V segments were, for the most part, productive about 87% or about 30% of the time in an earlier analysis. In a later analysis, TCR beta V- and J-gene trimming showed a link to a missense DCLRE1C variant.

On this clone itself: Its antigen is not identified. At one end, the junction sequence differs from germline, possibly due to a read error.

PCR used 60 Vbeta primers and 13 Jbeta primers. The data were produced by immunoSEQ multiplex PCR, yet TCRdb's version contains in-frame clones alone and is incomplete. The repertoire holds around 200,000 clones, with over 60% as singletons. This CDR3 comprises 16 residues. Germline-derived CDR1 and CDR2 are SEHNR and FQNEAQ (reference sequence). The chain has TRBV7-9 and TRBJ1-2, with 9 bases that match TRBD1. The source is a woman aged 45-60 years in good health and CMV-seronegative. Source material: PBMCs. The CDR3, as DNA: TGTTCCAGCAGCTTGGATTGGGCGGGACAGGGCAATGGCTACACCTTC. It yields the protein CSSSLDWAGQGNGYTF.